This T cell receptor (beta chain) appears in the sequencing data of a study of T-cell reconstitution after alpha-beta-depleted transplantation in children. The CDR3 sequence is 13 residues long. V was clipped by 7 bases and J by 0 bases, with 10 bases between them. Study-wide findings and caveats: T cells produced anew were the main source of T-cell counts and diversity one year after transplant.

Using unique molecular identifiers, the investigators prepared the TCRbeta library. TCRdb re-called the PCR reads with MiXCR, one entry per CDR3 protein. The sample holds about 300,000 distinct CDR3 sequences, around 10% seen once. This clonotype was found many times. Its antigen remains unknown. Sequencing was performed on PBMCs, taken before TCRalphabeta/CD19-depleted stem cell transplant. This TCR was recovered from a boy under three years old with acute myeloid leukemia, due to receive a stem cell transplant. The chain recombines TRBV12-3 or TRBV12-4 with TRBJ2-7; D is uncertain. The CDR3 loop is CASTKTLSYEQYF. DNA of the CDR3: TGTGCCAGCACCAAGACGCTCTCCTACGAGCAGTACTTC.